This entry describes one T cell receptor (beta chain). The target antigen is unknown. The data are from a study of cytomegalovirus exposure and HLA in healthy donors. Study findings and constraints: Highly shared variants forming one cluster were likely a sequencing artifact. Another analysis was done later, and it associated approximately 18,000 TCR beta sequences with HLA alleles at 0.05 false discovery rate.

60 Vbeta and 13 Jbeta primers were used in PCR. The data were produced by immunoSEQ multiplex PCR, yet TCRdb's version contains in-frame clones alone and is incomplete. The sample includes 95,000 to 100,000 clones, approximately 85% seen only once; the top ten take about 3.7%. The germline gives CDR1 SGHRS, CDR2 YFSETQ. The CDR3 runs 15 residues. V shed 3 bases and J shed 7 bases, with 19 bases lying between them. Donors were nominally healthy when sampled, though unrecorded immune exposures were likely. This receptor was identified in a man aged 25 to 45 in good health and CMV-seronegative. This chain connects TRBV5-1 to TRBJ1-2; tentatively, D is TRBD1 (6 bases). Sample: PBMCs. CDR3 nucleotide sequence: TGCGCCAGCAGCTGGGGGGGGCAGGGGCGCGGTGGCTACACCTTC. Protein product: CASSWGGQGRGGYTF.